The present T cell receptor (beta chain) was sequenced within a study of T cell responses to AZD1222 COVID-19 vaccine. The protocol was immunoSEQ multiplex PCR, while the TCRdb copy is restricted to in-frame clones and leaves out a portion. The table has about 64,000 clones, 75% to 95% seen once; the top ten hold over 5.5%. Only one count was recorded for this clone. At one boundary the junction diverges from the germline segment, which might be a read error. This clonotype originated in an adult who received the MenACWY meningococcal vaccine as a control. This material consisted of peripheral blood, taken 28 days after the second dose of the MenACWY control vaccine.

The CDR3 DNA reads as TGCGCCAGCAGCCAAGATAGCGGGAGCTACGATGAGCAGTTCTTC. This sequence encodes CASSQDSGSYDEQFF. The V gene is TRBV4-3, the J gene TRBJ2-1; TRBD2 matches at 9 bases. The CDR3 is made up of 15 amino acids. Germline V gene data show CDR1 as LGHNA and CDR2 as YSLEER.